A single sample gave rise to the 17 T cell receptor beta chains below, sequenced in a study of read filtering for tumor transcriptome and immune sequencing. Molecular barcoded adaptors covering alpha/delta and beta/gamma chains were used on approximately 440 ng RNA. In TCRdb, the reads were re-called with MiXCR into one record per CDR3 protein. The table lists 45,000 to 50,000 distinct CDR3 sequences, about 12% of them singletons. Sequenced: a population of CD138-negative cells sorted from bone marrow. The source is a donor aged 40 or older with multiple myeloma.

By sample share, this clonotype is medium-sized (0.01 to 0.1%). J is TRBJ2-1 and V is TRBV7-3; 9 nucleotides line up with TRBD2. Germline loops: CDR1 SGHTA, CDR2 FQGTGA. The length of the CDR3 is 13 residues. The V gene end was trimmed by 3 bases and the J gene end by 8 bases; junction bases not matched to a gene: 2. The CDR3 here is CASSFTSGHEQFF. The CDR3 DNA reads TGTGCCAGCAGCTTCACTAGCGGGCATGAGCAGTTCTTC. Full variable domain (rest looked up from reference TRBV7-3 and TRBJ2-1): GAGVSQTPSNKVTEKGKYVELRCDPISGHTALYWYRQSLGQGPEFLIYFQGTGAADDSGLPNDRFFAVRPEGSVSTLKIQRTERGDSAVYLCASSFTSGHEQFFGPGTRLTVL.

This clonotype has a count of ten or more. In DNA, the CDR3 is TGTGCCAGCAGCCGGGACAGCTTGAACACTGAAGCTTTCTTT. Protein sequence: CASSRDSLNTEAFF. V and J are TRBV11-1 and TRBJ1-1, with 7 bases lining up with TRBD1. Losses at the gene ends were 5 bases for V and 0 bases for J; bases not matched to a gene: 3. The CDR3 is 14 residues long. Per germline, CDR1 SGHAT and CDR2 FQDESV (reference sequence).

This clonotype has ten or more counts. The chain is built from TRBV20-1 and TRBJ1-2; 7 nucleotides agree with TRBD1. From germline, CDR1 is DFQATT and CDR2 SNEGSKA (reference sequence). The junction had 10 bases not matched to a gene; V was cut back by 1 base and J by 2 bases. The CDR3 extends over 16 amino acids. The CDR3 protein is CSARGVPGGENYGYTF. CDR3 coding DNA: TGCAGTGCTAGAGGGGTACCAGGGGGAGAGAACTATGGCTACACCTTC.

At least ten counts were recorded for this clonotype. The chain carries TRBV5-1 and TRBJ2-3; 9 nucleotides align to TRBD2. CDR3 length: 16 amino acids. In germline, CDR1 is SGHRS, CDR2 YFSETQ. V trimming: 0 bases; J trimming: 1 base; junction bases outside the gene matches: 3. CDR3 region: CASSLDGGGGTDTQYF. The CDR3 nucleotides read TGCGCCAGCAGCTTGGATGGCGGGGGGGGCACAGATACGCAGTATTTT.

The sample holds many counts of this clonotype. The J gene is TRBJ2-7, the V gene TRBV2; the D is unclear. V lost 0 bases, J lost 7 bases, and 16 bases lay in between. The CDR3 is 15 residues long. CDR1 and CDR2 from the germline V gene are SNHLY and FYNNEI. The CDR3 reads CASSEAPAPSGEQYF. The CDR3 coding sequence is TGTGCCAGCAGTGAAGCACCAGCGCCTTCTGGGGAGCAGTACTTC.

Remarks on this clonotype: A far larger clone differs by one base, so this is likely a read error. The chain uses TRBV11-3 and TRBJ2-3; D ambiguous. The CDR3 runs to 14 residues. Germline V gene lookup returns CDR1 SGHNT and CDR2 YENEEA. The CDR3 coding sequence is TGTGCCGGCAGTAAAGGGCGAAGCACAGATACGCAGTATTTT. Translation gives CAGSKGRSTDTQYF.

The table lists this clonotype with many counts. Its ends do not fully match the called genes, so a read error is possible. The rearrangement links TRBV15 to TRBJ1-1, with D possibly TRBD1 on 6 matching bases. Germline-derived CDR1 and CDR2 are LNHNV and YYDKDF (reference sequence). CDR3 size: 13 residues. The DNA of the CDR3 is TGTGCCACCAGCAGGGACAGTAACACTGAAGCTTCCTTT. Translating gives CATSRDSNTEASF.

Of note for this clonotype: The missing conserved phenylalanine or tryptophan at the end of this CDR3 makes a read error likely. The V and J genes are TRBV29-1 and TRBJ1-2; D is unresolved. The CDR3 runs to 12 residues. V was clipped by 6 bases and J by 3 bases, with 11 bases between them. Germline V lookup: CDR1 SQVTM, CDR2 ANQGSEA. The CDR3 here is CSVETPDYGYTL. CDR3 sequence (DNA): TGCAGCGTGGAGACACCTGACTATGGCTACACCCTC.

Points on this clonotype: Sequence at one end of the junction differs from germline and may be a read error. CDR3 amino acids: CASSPTQVLGNEQFF. CDR3 DNA: TGTGCGAGCAGCCCCACTCAGGTTCTTGGCAATGAGCAGTTCTTC. The rearrangement links TRBV3-1 to TRBJ2-1; D is unresolved. This CDR3 is 15 amino acids long. Germline CDR1 and CDR2: LGHDT and YNNKEL (reference sequence).

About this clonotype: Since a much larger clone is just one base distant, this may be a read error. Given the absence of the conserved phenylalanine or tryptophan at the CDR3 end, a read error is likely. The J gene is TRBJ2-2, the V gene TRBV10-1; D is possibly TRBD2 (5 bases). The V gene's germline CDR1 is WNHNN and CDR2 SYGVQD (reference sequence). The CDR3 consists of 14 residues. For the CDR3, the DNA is TGCGCCAGCGGTGAGAGGATAGCGTCCGGGGAGCTGTTTCTT. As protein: CASGERIASGELFL.

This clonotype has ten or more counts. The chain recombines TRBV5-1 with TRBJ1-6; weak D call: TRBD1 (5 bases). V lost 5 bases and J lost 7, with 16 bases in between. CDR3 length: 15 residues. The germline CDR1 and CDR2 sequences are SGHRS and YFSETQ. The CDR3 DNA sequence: TGCGCCAGCAGTCGTAACGGGGCAGGGAATTCACCCCTCCACTTT. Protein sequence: CASSRNGAGNSPLHF.

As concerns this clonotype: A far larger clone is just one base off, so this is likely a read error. The CDR3 sequence is CASSPDRAGDPPLHF. DNA for the CDR3: TGTGCCAGCAGTCCAGACAGGGCCGGAGATCCACCCCTCCACTTT. The genes are TRBV27 and TRBJ1-1; the match to TRBD1 covers 7 bases. The end of the DNA is better explained by TRBJ1-6, so the J call may be wrong. The CDR3 covers 15 residues. In germline, CDR1 is MNHEY, CDR2 SMNVEV (reference sequence).

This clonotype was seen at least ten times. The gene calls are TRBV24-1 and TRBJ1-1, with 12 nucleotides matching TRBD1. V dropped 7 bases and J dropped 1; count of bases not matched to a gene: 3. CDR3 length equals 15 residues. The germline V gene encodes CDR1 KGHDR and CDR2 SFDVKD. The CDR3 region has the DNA TGTGCCACCAGGCCGGGACAGGGGGCGAACACTGAAGCTTTCTTT. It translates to CATRPGQGANTEAFF.

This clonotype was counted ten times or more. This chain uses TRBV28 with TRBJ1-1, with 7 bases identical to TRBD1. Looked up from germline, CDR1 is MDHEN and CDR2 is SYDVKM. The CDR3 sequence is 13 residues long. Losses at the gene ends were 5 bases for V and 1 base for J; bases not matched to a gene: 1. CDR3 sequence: CASSRDRNTEAFF. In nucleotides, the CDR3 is TGTGCCAGCAGTCGGGACAGGAACACTGAAGCTTTCTTT.

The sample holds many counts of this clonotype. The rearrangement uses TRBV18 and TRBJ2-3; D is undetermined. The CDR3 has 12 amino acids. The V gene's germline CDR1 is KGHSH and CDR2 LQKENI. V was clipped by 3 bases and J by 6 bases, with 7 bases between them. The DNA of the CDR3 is TGTGCCAGCTCACCTATCTCGGATACGCAGTATTTT. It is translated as CASSPISDTQYF.

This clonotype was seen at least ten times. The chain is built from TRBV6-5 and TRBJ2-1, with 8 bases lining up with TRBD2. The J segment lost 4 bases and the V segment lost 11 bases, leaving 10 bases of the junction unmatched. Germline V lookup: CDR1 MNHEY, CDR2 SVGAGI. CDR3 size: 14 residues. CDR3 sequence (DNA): TGTGCCGCGGGGAGCGGGAGACGATACAATGAGCAGTTCTTC. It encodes CAAGSGRRYNEQFF.

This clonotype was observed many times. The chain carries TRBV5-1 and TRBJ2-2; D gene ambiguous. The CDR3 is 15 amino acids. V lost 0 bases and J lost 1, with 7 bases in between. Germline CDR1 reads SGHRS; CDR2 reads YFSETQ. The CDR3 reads CASSLALGNTGELFF. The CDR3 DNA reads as TGCGCCAGCAGCTTGGCCTTGGGGAACACCGGGGAGCTGTTTTTT.